Detailed here is one T cell receptor beta chain. This sample was included in a study of CD8 T cells in Susac syndrome. The V gene lost 1 base and the J gene lost 7 bases, with 11 bases spanning the gap. Looked up from germline, CDR1 is DFQATT and CDR2 is SNEGSKA (reference sequence). The CDR3 extends over 13 amino acids. The authors reverse transcribed 0.5 to 1 ug RNA with random hexamers. One entry per CDR3 protein, called by TCRdb with MiXCR from the immunoSEQ multiplex PCR reads. Among under 200,000 distinct CDR3 sequences listed, around 95% were seen once. The material sequenced was CD4+ T cells from PBMCs. The sequence came from a human donor with Susac syndrome. The V call is TRBV20-1, the J call TRBJ1-5; D ambiguous. The chain's CDR3 is CSARAENNQPQHF. The CDR3 nucleotides are TGCAGTGCTAGAGCGGAAAACAACCAGCCCCAGCATTTT.